One sample yielded the 27 T cell receptor beta chains listed below, sequenced in a study of CD8+CD57+ T cells in acquired aplastic anemia. It was genomic DNA that served as the template for profiling TCR beta VDJ and CDR3. TCRdb re-derived calls from the reads in MiXCR, one entry per CDR3 protein. The data contain approximately 300,000 distinct CDR3 sequences, about three fifths of them seen just once; the ten biggest clones take up under 1.5%. The patients chosen for sequencing had shown expansion of CD8+CD57+ cells (detected by flow cytometry). The sequencing input was sorted CD4+, CD8+, or CD8+CD57+ T cells (not recorded which) from PBMCs. These TCRs come from a human donor with aplastic anemia.

This clonotype was recorded at least ten times. The chain joins TRBV28 to TRBJ1-6; D is possibly TRBD1 (5 bases). The CDR3 extends over 12 amino acids. In germline, CDR1 is MDHEN, CDR2 SYDVKM. Between the trimmed V and J ends, which lost 5 bases and 10 bases, there was a span of 9 bases. CDR3 sequence reads: CASSGGVSPLHF. In nucleotides, the CDR3 is TGTGCCAGCAGTGGAGGGGTATCACCCCTCCACTTT.

About this clonotype itself: A read error may produce the germline difference seen at one junction end. The chain couples TRBV7-3 to TRBJ2-3; 13 bases align to TRBD2. The CDR3 consists of 15 residues. Germline V gene lookup returns CDR1 SGHTA and CDR2 FQGTGA. The CDR3 sequence: CASSQGLAGVDTQYF. The CDR3 region has the DNA TGCGCCAGCAGCCAAGGACTAGCGGGAGTTGATACGCAGTATTTT.

The rearrangement joins TRBV6-2 or TRBV6-3 to TRBJ2-1; 8 nucleotides align to TRBD1. Germline CDR1 is MNHEY and CDR2 is SVGEGT. This CDR3 is built from 17 residues. Trimming took 2 bases from V and 2 from J; bases not matched to a gene: 8. CDR3 sequence (DNA): TGTGCCAGCAGTTACGGGGGATCGGGACAGGCCTACAATGAGCAGTTCTTC. This translates into CASSYGGSGQAYNEQFF.

The chain couples TRBV19 to TRBJ2-7, with 9 positions matching TRBD1. Losses at the gene ends were 7 bases for V and 5 bases for J; bases not matched to a gene: 12. Germline loops: CDR1 LNHDA, CDR2 SQIVND (reference sequence). This CDR3 is 15 amino acids long. The CDR3 sequence: CASTKGTGRLDEQYF. In DNA form, the CDR3 reads TGTGCCAGTACCAAAGGGACAGGGAGACTTGACGAGCAGTACTTC.

The sample holds a few counts of this clonotype. The genes are TRBV5-1 and TRBJ2-7; TRBD1 is a possible D gene (6 bases). CDR3 length: 19 amino acids. V was pared by 1 base and J by 2 bases, with 25 bases between. Germline CDR1 SGHRS, CDR2 YFSETQ. CDR3 protein: CASSLSGQMLEDKPYEQYF. The DNA for the CDR3 is TGCGCCAGCAGCTTGTCAGGACAGATGTTAGAGGACAAGCCCTACGAGCAGTACTTC.

J is TRBJ1-1 and V is TRBV5-1; D not certain. V lost 5 bases and J 2 bases, leaving 13 bases between the germline ends. The CDR3 length is 14 residues. From germline, CDR1 is SGHRS and CDR2 YFSETQ. CDR3 residues: CASSQAGENTEAFF. DNA of the CDR3: TGCGCCAGCAGTCAGGCGGGAGAAAACACTGAAGCTTTCTTT. Based on the CDR3 plus reference TRBV5-1 and TRBJ1-1, the full variable domain is KAGVTQTPRYLIKTRGQQVTLSCSPISGHRSVSWYQQTPGQGLQFLFEYFSETQRNKGNFPGRFSGRQFSNSRSEMNVSTLELGDSALYLCASSQAGENTEAFFGQGTRLTVV.

This clonotype was counted at least ten times. This chain connects TRBV2 to TRBJ1-1; D perhaps matches TRBD1 (5 bases). The CDR3 contains 17 residues. The germline gives CDR1 SNHLY, CDR2 FYNNEI. Trimming removed 5 bases at V and 1 base at J, with 20 bases between. DNA of the CDR3: TGTGCCAGCAGTCGAAGGAGGGGCCCTGGGCGGAACACTGAAGCTTTCTTT. It is translated as CASSRRRGPGRNTEAFF.

As regards this clonotype: A much larger clone sits a single nucleotide away, making a read error possible. The rearrangement uses TRBV18 and TRBJ2-5, with TRBD2 matching 8 bases. Germline V gene data show CDR1 as KGHSH and CDR2 as LQKENI. V shed 6 bases and J 7 bases; nucleotides not matched to a gene: 7. The length of the CDR3 is 13 residues. Written as DNA, the CDR3 is TGTGCCAGCTCTCCAGCGGGGGAAGGGACCCAGTACTTC. It specifies CASSPAGEGTQYF. Combining the CDR3 with reference TRBV18 and TRBJ2-5 gives the whole variable domain NAGVMQNPRHLVRRRGQEARLRCSPMKGHSHVYWYRQLPEEGLKFMVYLQKENIIDESGMPKERFSAEFPKEGPSILRIQQVVRGDSAAYFCASSPAGEGTQYFGPGTRLLVL.

CDR3 sequence: CASSLGDGYEQYF. The DNA for the CDR3 is TGTGCCAGCAGCTTGGGGGATGGGTACGAGCAGTACTTC. The gene calls are TRBV5-6 and TRBJ2-7; the D is unclear. Germline V gene data show CDR1 as SGHDT and CDR2 as YYEEEE. The CDR3 extends over 13 amino acids. Trimming shortened V by 0 bases and J by 4 bases, and 8 bases separated the two germline ends.

At least ten counts were recorded for this clonotype. This rearrangement joins TRBV13 to TRBJ2-7, with 7 bases matching TRBD2. Germline CDR1 is PRHDT and CDR2 is FYEKMQ (reference sequence). The CDR3 extends over 15 amino acids. With 2 bases clipped from V and 7 bases from J, the junction kept 11 bases outside the gene matches. CDR3 in amino acids: CASSLFGGEGSEQYF. CDR3 nucleotides: TGTGCCAGCAGCTTATTCGGTGGGGAGGGAAGTGAGCAGTACTTC.

This clonotype showed up many times. The genes are TRBV10-2 and TRBJ1-2, with TRBD1 matching over 9 bases. This CDR3 is built from 18 residues. Germline CDR1 is WSHSY and CDR2 is SAAADI. Trimming at V came to 1 base and at J to 4 bases, leaving 13 bases not matched to a gene. CDR3 amino acids: CASSELPGTGKGGYGYTF. The CDR3 DNA follows: TGCGCCAGCAGTGAGTTGCCCGGGACAGGGAAAGGGGGCTATGGCTACACCTTC.

The rearrangement joins TRBV3-1 to TRBJ1-1; possibly TRBD1 for D (6 bases). The V gene lost 3 bases and the J gene lost 3 bases, with 11 bases spanning the gap. From germline, CDR1 is LGHDT and CDR2 YNNKEL (reference sequence). The CDR3 is 14 amino acids. The CDR3 region is CASSQEQGDTEAFF. In DNA form, the CDR3 reads TGTGCCAGCAGCCAGGAACAGGGAGACACTGAAGCTTTCTTT.

The CDR3 sequence: CASSPPSGTGGRNEQFF. In nucleotides, the CDR3 is TGTGCCAGCTCACCACCAAGCGGGACAGGGGGCCGCAATGAGCAGTTCTTC. This chain links TRBV7-3 with TRBJ2-1; TRBD1 aligns across 12 bases. Per the germline V gene, CDR1 is SGHTA and CDR2 is FQGTGA. CDR3 length: 17 amino acids. The junction had 14 bases not matched to a gene; V was cut back by 8 bases and J by 6 bases.

The V call is TRBV2, the J call TRBJ1-4, with a tentative D call TRBD1 (5 bases). The CDR3 has 14 residues. The V and J ends lost 6 bases and 2 bases respectively, with 10 bases between them. Looked up from germline, CDR1 is SNHLY and CDR2 is FYNNEI. The CDR3 loop is CASRTTGTNEKLFF. The CDR3 coding sequence is TGTGCCAGCAGGACCACAGGCACTAATGAAAAACTGTTTTTT.

As regards this clonotype: Sequence at one end of the junction differs from germline and may be a read error. The chain combines TRBV7-9 with TRBJ2-3; the D gene could be TRBD1 or TRBD2 (5 bases each). Germline CDR1 reads SEHNR; CDR2 reads FQNEAQ (reference sequence). The length of the CDR3 is 10 residues. CDR3 sequence (DNA): TGTGCCAGCAGCTCCGGGGCAGCCTCTTTT. It encodes CASSSGAASF. Together with reference TRBV7-9 and TRBJ2-3, the CDR3 gives the full variable domain: DTGVSQNPRHKITKRGQNVTFRCDPISEHNRLYWYRQTLGQGPEFLTYFQNEAQLEKSRLLSDRFSAERPKGSFSTLEIQRTEQGDSAMYLCASSSGAASFGPGTRLTVL.

This clonotype was detected once. The chain combines TRBV7-8 with TRBJ1-1, with D tentatively TRBD1 (5 bases). CDR3 length: 15 amino acids. With 4 bases removed from V and 0 bases from J, the gap between germline ends came to 12 bases. CDR1 is SGHVS, CDR2 FQNEAQ, per germline. This CDR3 reads CASSWGRGMNTEAFF. DNA of the CDR3: TGTGCCAGCAGCTGGGGCCGGGGGATGAACACTGAAGCTTTCTTT.

This clonotype was counted at least ten times. The V and J genes are TRBV6-1 and TRBJ2-1, with 9 bases that match TRBD1. The ends lost 6 bases at V and 8 bases at J; junction bases unmatched: 11. This CDR3 has 15 amino acids. Germline V gene sequence: CDR1 MNHNS, CDR2 SASEGT. CDR3 region: CASSYGQGISDEQFF. DNA for the CDR3: TGTGCCAGCAGCTACGGACAGGGGATCTCCGATGAGCAGTTCTTC.

As regards this clonotype: Given a much more abundant clone one base away, this may be a read error. The V call is TRBV7-9, the J call TRBJ2-1, with TRBD2 matching 8 bases. This CDR3 contains 12 residues. CDR1 and CDR2 from the germline V gene are SEHNR and FQNEAQ (reference sequence). CDR3: CASSLSGSGQLF. The DNA of the CDR3 is TGTGCCAGCAGCTTGAGCGGGAGTGGGCAGCTCTTC.

Regarding this clonotype: This could be a read error, since a much larger clone is one nucleotide away. The genes are TRBV5-6 and TRBJ1-2; no firm D call. Trimming pared 0 bases from V and 4 bases from J, leaving 13 bases between. The CDR3 runs 15 residues. Germline V lookup: CDR1 SGHDT, CDR2 YYEEEE. The CDR3 here is CASSLGPLPFYGYTF. The CDR3 coding sequence is TGTGCCAGCAGCTTGGGCCCGCTACCTTTCTATGGCTACACCTTC. Full variable domain (rest looked up from reference TRBV5-6 and TRBJ1-2): DAGVTQSPTHLIKTRGQQVTLRCSPKSGHDTVSWYQQALGQGPQFIFQYYEEEERQRGNFPDRFSGHQFPNYSSELNVNALLLGDSALYLCASSLGPLPFYGYTFGSGTRLTVV.

The chain is built from TRBV20-1 and TRBJ2-5; 10 bases align to TRBD2. CDR1 and CDR2 (germline): DFQATT, SNEGSKA (reference sequence). J lost 3 bases, V lost 0 bases, and 7 bases had no gene match. CDR3 length equals 16 residues. CDR3 bases: TGCAGTGCTAGAGATCTTACTAGCGGGGAGGAAGAGACCCAGTACTTC. Amino acid sequence: CSARDLTSGEEETQYF.

The CDR3 region has the DNA TGTGCCATCAAGGGGGGGAGCCGGGAAAATGAGCAGTTCTTC. This translates into CAIKGGSRENEQFF. The rearrangement joins TRBV12-3 or TRBV12-4 to TRBJ2-1, with D possibly being TRBD2 (7 bases). The V end lost 10 bases, the J end lost 7 bases, and 20 bases lay between the germline ends. The CDR3 runs to 14 residues.

This clonotype occurred once. The chain has TRBV19 and TRBJ2-3, with 7 positions matching TRBD1. V lost 6 bases to trimming and J lost 6 bases; unmatched junction nucleotides: 12. In germline, CDR1 is LNHDA, CDR2 SQIVND (reference sequence). This CDR3 region has 15 residues. In DNA form, the CDR3 reads TGTGCCAGTAGGGCACGGGACAGCGCTTCGGATACGCAGTATTTT. Encoded protein: CASRARDSASDTQYF.

There are a few counts of this clonotype. The V call is TRBV19, the J call TRBJ1-6; no clear D gene. CDR3 size: 12 residues. Germline V CDR1 and CDR2: LNHDA, SQIVND (reference sequence). V lost 3 bases to trimming and J lost 9 bases, with 6 bases between them. Written as DNA, the CDR3 is TGTGCCAGTAGTATCGGATTTTCACCCCTCCACTTT. This sequence encodes CASSIGFSPLHF.

The rearrangement links TRBV2 to TRBJ1-5, with a tentative D call TRBD1 (6 bases). Germline CDR1 and CDR2: SNHLY and FYNNEI. The CDR3 spans 15 residues. Trimming stripped 7 bases from V and 2 bases from J, with 15 bases between. The CDR3 nucleotides read TGTGCCAGCATTCGGGACACCGGACGCAATCAGCCCCAGCATTTT. Translating it yields CASIRDTGRNQPQHF.

V gene TRBV12-3 or TRBV12-4 combines with J gene TRBJ1-6; weak D call: TRBD1 (5 bases). The CDR3 is made up of 14 amino acids. The germline V and J ends were trimmed by 0 bases and 6 bases, with 6 bases remaining between them. The CDR3 protein is CASSLAGLNSPLHF. CDR3 DNA sequence: TGTGCCAGCAGTTTAGCGGGACTTAATTCACCCCTCCACTTT.

To note about this clonotype: Here the CDR3 omits its conserved ending phenylalanine or tryptophan, so a read error is the likely source. Because the CDR3's place on the DNA is in doubt, the DNA is left out and the CDR3 is given as listed by TCRdb. V and J are TRBV20-1 and TRBJ1-2. The germline V gene encodes CDR1 DFQATT and CDR2 SNEGSKA (reference sequence). The CDR3 spans 10 amino acids, including both terminal residues. CDR3 residues: CSADYYGCTL.

This clonotype was counted many times. V usage is TRBV20-1 and J usage is TRBJ1-1; D is ambiguous. Germline V gives CDR1 DFQATT, CDR2 SNEGSKA (reference sequence). Trimming took off 0 bases at V and 1 base at J, with 12 bases between the two ends. The CDR3 length is 15 residues. The CDR3 region has the DNA TGCAGTGCTAGAGAGCCGAGAGTGAGGAACACTGAAGCTTTCTTT. It translates to CSAREPRVRNTEAFF.